This TCR beta chain was documented in a study of blood T cells in healthy people across ages. Study-level points and caveats: Across samples, TCR beta diversity tracked strongly with naive T cell percentage.

CDR1 is SGHTA, CDR2 FQGNSA, per germline. V was pared by 5 bases and J by 3 bases, with 7 bases between. This CDR3 contains 12 residues. This clonotype was recorded a few times. Its antigen is not identified. The second PCR ran about 6 to 12 cycles with a sample-barcoded 5' primer and J-beta primers. Each CDR3 protein gets one entry after TCRdb re-called the 5' RACE reads with MiXCR. The repertoire consists of fewer than 2,000,000 distinct CDR3 sequences, with 30% to 40% occurring once and the leading ten covering under 30%. This chain links TRBV7-2 with TRBJ2-5; D not resolved. The specimen sequenced was blood. This receptor was identified in a human donor in good health. The CDR3 region has the DNA TGTGCCAGCAGCAGAGATAAAGAGACCCAGTACTTC. This encodes CASSRDKETQYF.